These 10 T cell receptor beta chains were all obtained from the same sample, sequenced in a study of glioma-infiltrating T cells after dendritic cell vaccination. Libraries were prepared by immunoSEQ multiplex PCR; TCRdb keeps only in-frame clonotypes and omits some of them. The sample records around 96,000 clones, over 60% being singletons. The specimen comprised blood, sampled before dendritic cell vaccination. The receptors here all came from a human donor with glioblastoma.

The chain employs TRBV30 and TRBJ1-1, with D tentatively TRBD1 (6 bases). The CDR3 is 15 residues long. V was cut by 2 bases and J by 0 bases, with 13 bases left in between. In germline, CDR1 is GTSNPN, CDR2 SVGIG (reference sequence). The CDR3 DNA reads as TGTGCCTGGAGTTCCCTGGACAGTTTGAACACTGAAGCTTTCTTT. It specifies CAWSSLDSLNTEAFF.

The gene calls are TRBV7-6 and TRBJ2-7, with 9 nucleotides matching TRBD1. V shed 6 bases, J shed 6 bases, and the junction held 12 bases outside the gene matches. CDR1 and CDR2 (germline): SGHVS, FNYEAQ. The CDR3 runs to 15 residues. This chain's CDR3 is CASSQFRDRATEQYF. The CDR3 DNA reads TGTGCCAGCAGTCAATTTCGGGACAGGGCAACCGAGCAGTACTTC.

V and J are TRBV6-5 and TRBJ2-5; maybe TRBD2 (5 bases). Looked up from germline, CDR1 is MNHEY and CDR2 is SVGAGI. This CDR3 spans 15 amino acids. The ends were cut back, 5 bases at V and 5 bases at J, with 18 bases in the middle. CDR3 protein: CASSPAEAGGETQYF. The CDR3 DNA sequence: TGTGCCAGCAGTCCCGCTGAGGCGGGTGGGGAGACCCAGTACTTC.

The J gene is TRBJ1-2, the V gene TRBV29-1, with 9 bases fitting TRBD1. V was pared by 6 bases and J by 5 bases, with 7 bases of the junction left unmatched. CDR1 SQVTM and CDR2 ANQGSEA come from the germline V gene. The CDR3 contains 13 residues. The CDR3 loop is CSVSRTGAYGYTF. In nucleotides, the CDR3 is TGCAGCGTCTCAAGGACAGGGGCTTATGGCTACACCTTC.

This clone was found once. V usage is TRBV30 and J usage is TRBJ1-1; 8 bases map to TRBD1. With 6 bases clipped from V and 8 bases from J, the junction kept 17 bases outside the gene matches. CDR1 is GTSNPN, CDR2 SVGIG, per germline (reference sequence). The CDR3 totals 15 residues. DNA of the CDR3: TGTGCCTGTTCCTCAGGGGGGACAGGACCCACCGAAGCTTTCTTT. It translates to CACSSGGTGPTEAFF.

The V and J genes are TRBV29-1 and TRBJ1-2, with unresolved D. The CDR3 has 13 residues. Germline values: CDR1 SQVTM, CDR2 ANQGSEA. V gave up 3 bases and J gave up 8 bases, with 16 bases separating them. DNA of the CDR3: TGCAGCGTTGAGTTGCCGAGGTTGAGGGGCTACACCTTC. Translated, it gives CSVELPRLRGYTF.

This chain connects TRBV2 to TRBJ2-5, with TRBD2 matching over 15 bases. The J call may be incorrect, as the DNA end agrees better with TRBJ2-7. From germline, CDR1 is SNHLY and CDR2 FYNNEI. The CDR3 is 14 residues long. CDR3 in amino acids: CASTGLAGGHEQYF. DNA for the CDR3: TGTGCCAGCACCGGACTAGCGGGGGGGCACGAGCAGTACTTC.

The gene calls are TRBV18 and TRBJ2-5; 10 nucleotides match TRBD2. The CDR3 sequence is 16 residues long. J lost 0 bases, V lost 3 bases, and 4 bases had no gene match. CDR1 is KGHSH and CDR2 is LQKENI in the germline V gene. DNA for the CDR3: TGTGCCAGCTCACCCTGGGGACTAGCGAACCAAGAGACCCAGTACTTC. Protein product: CASSPWGLANQETQYF.

This chain connects TRBV30 to TRBJ2-3, with D possibly being TRBD2 (5 bases). The CDR3 is 15 amino acids. The V gene lost 2 bases and the J gene lost 2 bases, with 14 bases spanning the gap. Looked up from germline, CDR1 is GTSNPN and CDR2 is SVGIG (reference sequence). In DNA, the CDR3 is TGTGCCTGGAGTTTAGGTCGGGGTTTCACAGATACGCAGTATTTT. Protein: CAWSLGRGFTDTQYF.

The chain recombines TRBV7-2 with TRBJ2-3; the D gene is possibly TRBD2 (6 bases). The CDR3 runs 15 residues. Germline assignment: CDR1 SGHTA and CDR2 FQGNSA. The V end was cut by 5 bases, the J end by 3 bases, with 15 bases between. CDR3 in amino acids: CASSRGILRTDTQYF. The CDR3 coding sequence is TGTGCCAGCAGCCGGGGGATTTTAAGGACAGATACGCAGTATTTT.